The clone carrying this T cell receptor (beta chain) was observed a handful of times. Antigen: not known. This record belongs to a study of post-analysis software for immune sequencing data. Study conclusions and caveats: Comparison of patients with controls showed a handful of TRBV segments more frequent in patients, TRBV5-6, TRBV5-1 and TRBV20-1 among them.

V was clipped by 3 bases and J by 4 bases; unmatched bases: 9. Germline CDR1 DFQATT, CDR2 SNEGSKA (reference sequence). This CDR3 has 15 residues. Sequencing libraries made from TCR beta cDNA carried unique molecular identifiers. MiXCR was run by TCRdb on the PCR reads, yielding one entry per CDR3 protein. The sample lists some 800,000 distinct CDR3 sequences, roughly 50% occurring once. The chain combines TRBV20-1 with TRBJ2-5, with 9 positions matching TRBD2. Sequencing used blood. This receptor was taken from a girl between 5 and 17 years old with multiple sclerosis. The DNA for the CDR3 is TGCAGTGCTAGGCGGCTAGCGGGATCGCTAGAGACCCAGTACTTC. It codes for CSARRLAGSLETQYF.